The next 14 T cell receptor beta chains were all read from a single sample in a study of blood T cells in healthy people across ages. For the second PCR, which ran for about 7 to 11 cycles, a sample-barcoded 5' primer and a J-beta primer mix were used. TCRdb passed the 5' RACE reads through MiXCR, listing each CDR3 protein once. This sample carries 600,000 or so distinct CDR3 sequences, 25% to 30% of them seen once, and the ten largest clones take approximately 15%. Sequencing was done on a sample of blood. The receptor set was obtained from a woman at least 80 years old in good health.

The chain couples TRBV29-1 to TRBJ2-4; D is unclear. The CDR3 totals 16 residues. Germline V lookup: CDR1 SQVTM, CDR2 ANQGSEA. V was cut by 2 bases and J by 5 bases, with 19 bases left in between. CDR3 loop: CSVETPGKGIQNIQYF. CDR3 DNA sequence: TGCAGCGTTGAAACCCCCGGAAAAGGGATCCAAAACATTCAGTACTTC.

On this clonotype: It may be a read error: a sequence one base away is much more abundant. The V gene is TRBV6-6, the J gene TRBJ2-7, with 8 bases matching TRBD2. The CDR3 has 15 amino acids. Germline CDR1 and CDR2: MNHNY and SVGAGI (reference sequence). V gave up 8 bases and J gave up 4 bases; unmatched junction bases: 13. The CDR3 loop reads CASEEWSSGNYEQYF. The CDR3, as DNA: TGTGCCAGCGAAGAATGGAGTAGCGGGAATTACGAGCAGTACTTC.

This clonotype has ten or more counts. The chain is built from TRBV9 and TRBJ2-3; TRBD2 might be the D (7 bases). The CDR3 contains 16 residues. The germline gives CDR1 SGDLS, CDR2 YYNGEE. Deletions cut 0 bases from V and 1 base from J, with 12 bases between. In DNA form, the CDR3 reads TGTGCCAGCAGCGTAGCCGCGGGGGCCCGCACAGATACGCAGTATTTT. This translates into CASSVAAGARTDTQYF.

V usage is TRBV19 and J usage is TRBJ2-3, with 7 bases lining up with TRBD1. The trim removed 4 bases at V and 4 bases at J, leaving 8 bases unmatched. CDR3 length: 15 residues. From germline, CDR1 is LNHDA and CDR2 SQIVND (reference sequence). In DNA form, the CDR3 reads TGTGCCAGTAGTAAGACAGGGAGAGAGGCAGATACGCAGTATTTT. Translating gives CASSKTGREADTQYF.

This clonotype occurred many times. The chain links TRBV20-1 to TRBJ1-4, with D unclear. The CDR3 is 12 residues long. Germline values: CDR1 DFQATT, CDR2 SNEGSKA (reference sequence). Trimming removed 2 bases from V and 4 bases from J, with 5 bases in between. This chain's CDR3 is CSARQVNEKLFF. The CDR3 nucleotides read TGCAGTGCTAGACAGGTTAATGAAAAACTGTTTTTT.

This clonotype was counted ten times or more. J is TRBJ2-1 and V is TRBV9; either TRBD1 or TRBD2 may supply D (6 bases each). V lost 4 bases and J 0 bases, leaving 14 bases between the germline ends. Germline CDR1 and CDR2: SGDLS and YYNGEE. This CDR3 comprises 16 residues. The CDR3 here is CASSIMRGVSYNEQFF. The CDR3 DNA sequence: TGTGCCAGCAGCATAATGAGGGGGGTCTCCTACAATGAGCAGTTCTTC.

This rearrangement joins TRBV2 to TRBJ2-1, with D tentatively TRBD1 (5 bases). This CDR3 has 15 amino acids. Germline loops: CDR1 SNHLY, CDR2 FYNNEI. Trimming removed 6 bases from V and 9 bases from J, with 21 bases in between. The CDR3 DNA follows: TGTGCCAGCAGCTTTGACCAGGGTATCGACAGTGAGCAGTTCTTC. It translates to CASSFDQGIDSEQFF.

With respect to this clonotype: This clone may be a read error of a much larger clone one base away. The rearrangement joins TRBV13 to TRBJ2-3; D tentatively fits TRBD1 or TRBD2 (5 bases each). CDR3 length: 17 residues. Germline assignment: CDR1 PRHDT and CDR2 FYEKMQ (reference sequence). V lost 5 bases and J 0 bases, leaving 18 bases between the germline ends. The CDR3 region has the DNA TGTGCCAGCAGCCCTCCGGGACGAGCGGTTAGCACAGATACGCAGTATTTT. Translating gives CASSPPGRAVSTDTQYF.

This clonotype was seen at least ten times. The chain carries TRBV2 and TRBJ1-4; D may be TRBD1 (5 bases). Germline V gene data show CDR1 as SNHLY and CDR2 as FYNNEI. This CDR3 region has 15 residues. Deletions cut 3 bases from V and 8 bases from J, with 16 bases between. CDR3 sequence reads: CASSDPTDMREKLFF. The CDR3 DNA sequence: TGTGCCAGCAGTGACCCCACGGACATGAGAGAAAAACTGTTTTTT.

Ten or more counts support this clonotype. The chain employs TRBV9 and TRBJ2-7; unclear D gene. The V gene's germline CDR1 is SGDLS and CDR2 YYNGEE. Between the trimmed V and J ends, which lost 4 bases and 0 bases, there was a span of 8 bases. There are 13 residues in the CDR3. The CDR3 sequence: CASSRVSSYEQYF. Written as DNA, the CDR3 is TGTGCCAGCAGCCGGGTTTCCTCCTACGAGCAGTACTTC.

As to this clonotype: A much larger clonotype is one base distant, so this may be a read error. The rearrangement joins TRBV7-2 to TRBJ2-1; no clear D. Near its end, the DNA agrees better with TRBJ2-7, so the J call may be wrong. The CDR3 length is 14 residues. Germline V lookup: CDR1 SGHTA, CDR2 FQGNSA. The CDR3 DNA follows: TGTGCCAGCAGCATAGACCCAACCTACAATGAGCAGTACTTC. Its protein product is CASSIDPTYNEQYF.

The CDR3 region has the DNA TGTGCCTGGAGTACGCATACCGAAATGTATGGCTACACCTTC. It is translated as CAWSTHTEMYGYTF. The chain combines TRBV30 with TRBJ1-2; D not certain. The V and J ends lost 2 bases and 5 bases respectively, with 15 bases between them. The germline gives CDR1 GTSNPN, CDR2 SVGIG (reference sequence). The CDR3 contains 14 residues.

The rearrangement links TRBV29-1 to TRBJ2-3, with D unclear. This CDR3 has 10 residues. Germline V lookup: CDR1 SQVTM, CDR2 ANQGSEA. Trimming took off 5 bases at V and 6 bases at J, with 6 bases between the two ends. This CDR3 reads CSVPKDTQYF. CDR3 nucleotides: TGCAGCGTTCCTAAGGATACGCAGTATTTT.

This clonotype was recorded at least ten times. The chain uses TRBV7-9 and TRBJ1-1, with D possibly TRBD1 on 5 matching bases. CDR1 is SEHNR, CDR2 FQNEAQ, per germline (reference sequence). V lost 5 bases to trimming and J lost 0 bases, with 10 bases between them. This CDR3 comprises 14 residues. CDR3 protein: CASSDDRLNTEAFF. The CDR3 nucleotides are TGTGCCAGCAGCGACGACAGATTGAACACTGAAGCTTTCTTT.